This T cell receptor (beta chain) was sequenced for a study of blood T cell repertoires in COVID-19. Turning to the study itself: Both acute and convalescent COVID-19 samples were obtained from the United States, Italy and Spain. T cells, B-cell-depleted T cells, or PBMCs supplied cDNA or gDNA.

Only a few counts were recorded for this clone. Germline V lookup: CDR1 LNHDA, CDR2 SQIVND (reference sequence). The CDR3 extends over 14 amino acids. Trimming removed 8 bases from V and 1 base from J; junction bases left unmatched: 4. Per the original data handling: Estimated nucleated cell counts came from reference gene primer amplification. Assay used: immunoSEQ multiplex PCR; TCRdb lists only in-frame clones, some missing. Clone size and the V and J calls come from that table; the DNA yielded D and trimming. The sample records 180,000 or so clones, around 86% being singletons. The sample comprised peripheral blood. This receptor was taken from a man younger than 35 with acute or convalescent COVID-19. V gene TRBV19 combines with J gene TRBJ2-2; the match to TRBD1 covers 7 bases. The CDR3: CASSGTENTGELFF. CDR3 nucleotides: TGTGCCAGTTCCGGGACAGAGAACACCGGGGAGCTGTTTTTT.